Presented here are 12 T cell receptor beta chains from one specimen sequenced in a study of cytomegalovirus exposure and HLA in healthy donors. Primers for the PCR totalled 60 Vbeta and 13 Jbeta. Some clones are missing from TCRdb's copy, which holds only in-frame ones; the method was immunoSEQ multiplex PCR. The sample has approximately 240,000 clones, 77% seen once. Input material: PBMCs. The receptor source for this set is a woman aged 60-75 years in good health and CMV-seropositive.

The V call is TRBV27, the J call TRBJ1-4; D is perhaps TRBD1 (5 bases). Per the germline V gene, CDR1 is MNHEY and CDR2 is SMNVEV (reference sequence). V shed 5 bases and J shed 0 bases, with 16 bases lying between them. The CDR3 sequence is 17 residues long. The CDR3 DNA is TGTGCCAGCAGTCGGAAACCCGGGGGGGCAACTAATGAAAAACTGTTTTTT. As protein: CASSRKPGGATNEKLFF.

The chain is built from TRBV6-1 and TRBJ2-1; TRBD1 matches 8 bases. J lost 9 bases, V lost 3 bases, and 7 bases had no gene match. Germline V CDR1 and CDR2: MNHNS, SASEGT. The CDR3 has 14 residues. This chain's CDR3 is CASSDRGLFSEQFF. The CDR3 bases are TGTGCCAGCAGTGACAGGGGGCTGTTTAGTGAGCAGTTCTTC.

V gene TRBV5-1 combines with J gene TRBJ1-6; D is possibly TRBD1 (5 bases). This CDR3 is 17 amino acids long. CDR1 and CDR2 (germline): SGHRS, YFSETQ. V gave up 0 bases and J gave up 7 bases, with 17 bases separating them. The CDR3 here is CASSLVSGTGYNSPLHF. CDR3 in DNA: TGCGCCAGCAGCTTGGTGAGCGGGACGGGATACAATTCACCCCTCCACTTT. The entire variable domain, with the rest obtained from reference TRBV5-1 and TRBJ1-6, is as follows: KAGVTQTPRYLIKTRGQQVTLSCSPISGHRSVSWYQQTPGQGLQFLFEYFSETQRNKGNFPGRFSGRQFSNSRSEMNVSTLELGDSALYLCASSLVSGTGYNSPLHFGNGTRLTVT.

This clone showed up just once. The chain links TRBV5-8 to TRBJ2-1, with D possibly matching TRBD2 (6 bases). Per the germline V gene, CDR1 is SGHTS and CDR2 is YDEGEE. Trimming took off 2 bases at V and 3 bases at J, with 18 bases between the two ends. This CDR3 comprises 17 residues. The CDR3 bases are TGTGCCAGCAGCTTCGGGTATGGAGCGGGTATCTACAATGAGCAGTTCTTC. It encodes CASSFGYGAGIYNEQFF.

This chain uses TRBV6-5 with TRBJ1-3, with unresolved D. CDR1 and CDR2 from the germline V gene are MNHEY and SVGAGI. The CDR3 contains 15 residues. The ends were cut back, 0 bases at V and 4 bases at J, with 10 bases in the middle. The CDR3 loop reads CASSYSINLGNTIYF. CDR3 DNA sequence: TGTGCCAGCAGTTACTCCATTAACTTGGGAAACACCATATATTTT.

This clone was seen more than once but under ten times. The same CDR3 is also encoded by other DNA sequences in this sample. The J gene is TRBJ2-3, the V gene TRBV7-9, with no clear D. The CDR3 is 14 residues long. V lost 1 base and J lost 1, with 6 bases in between. The germline CDR1 and CDR2 sequences are SEHNR and FQNEAQ (reference sequence). The CDR3 nucleotides read TGTGCCAGCAGCTTAGGACAACGCACAGATACGCAGTATTTT. Amino acid sequence: CASSLGQRTDTQYF.

This chain joins TRBV12-5 and TRBJ2-1; D gene unclear. The V gene lost 3 bases and the J gene lost 6 bases, with 15 bases spanning the gap. The CDR3 totals 15 residues. Per germline, CDR1 LGHNT and CDR2 FRNRAP. The CDR3 loop is CASGLGFSRINEQFF. CDR3 bases: TGTGCTAGTGGTTTAGGTTTTTCGCGGATCAATGAGCAGTTCTTC. The full variable domain, completed using reference TRBV12-5 and TRBJ2-1, is DARVTQTPRHKVTEMGQEVTMRCQPILGHNTVFWYRQTMMQGLELLAYFRNRAPLDDSGMPKDRFSAEMPDATLATLKIQPSEPRDSAVYFCASGLGFSRINEQFFGPGTRLTVL.

This rearrangement joins TRBV27 to TRBJ2-3; 12 bases align to TRBD2. V shed 5 bases and J 0 bases; nucleotides not matched to a gene: 9. The CDR3 is 18 residues long. Germline V gives CDR1 MNHEY, CDR2 SMNVEV (reference sequence). The CDR3 reads CASSKLIGTSGSTDTQYF. The DNA for the CDR3 is TGTGCCAGCAGTAAACTAATCGGGACTAGCGGGAGCACAGATACGCAGTATTTT.

V usage is TRBV9 and J usage is TRBJ2-1; TRBD2 aligns across 8 bases. Germline V gene lookup returns CDR1 SGDLS and CDR2 YYNGEE. This CDR3 has 16 residues. V trimming: 0 bases; J trimming: 3 bases; junction bases outside the gene matches: 5. This chain's CDR3 is CASSVGGSGVYNEQFF. The CDR3 nucleotides read TGTGCCAGCAGCGTAGGAGGTAGCGGGGTCTACAATGAGCAGTTCTTC.

The chain carries TRBV5-1 and TRBJ2-1; 8 bases line up with TRBD1. The J segment lost 6 bases and the V segment lost 6 bases, leaving 5 bases of the junction unmatched. Germline values: CDR1 SGHRS, CDR2 YFSETQ. The CDR3 is made up of 13 amino acids. CDR3 in amino acids: CASTFGQGNEQFF. For the CDR3, the DNA is TGCGCCAGCACCTTTGGACAGGGCAATGAGCAGTTCTTC.

The J gene is TRBJ1-1, the V gene TRBV2; 7 bases are shared with TRBD1. This CDR3 has 13 residues. The V segment lost 7 bases and the J segment 5 bases; nucleotides outside the gene matches: 7. CDR1 SNHLY and CDR2 FYNNEI come from the germline V gene. The CDR3 DNA follows: TGTGCCAGCAAAGTTACAGGGGAAACTGAAGCTTTCTTT. It codes for CASKVTGETEAFF.

The gene calls are TRBV27 and TRBJ1-2; possible D gene TRBD1, 5 bases. Germline CDR1 reads MNHEY; CDR2 reads SMNVEV (reference sequence). The CDR3 covers 13 residues. V was clipped by 0 bases and J by 10 bases, with 12 bases between them. The CDR3, as DNA: TGTGCCAGCAGTTTATCGGGACGGCGGGACTACACCTTC. Translated, it gives CASSLSGRRDYTF.